These 31 T cell receptor beta chains share one sample of origin, sequenced in a study of T cell repertoires in cytomegalovirus infection. Their antigens remain unidentified. TCRdb re-analysed the reads in MiXCR, keeping a single row per CDR3 protein. This table has about 920,000 distinct CDR3 sequences, roughly 31% appearing once. The sample in question was cultured CD8+ T cells from PBMCs, obtained from culture after CMV antigen stimulation. The source is a human donor in good health (CMV status not recorded). Some clones in this sample may be carry-over from other donors' samples.

In its sample, this clonotype was seen a few times. The V gene is TRBV28, the J gene TRBJ2-7, with 7 bases fitting TRBD1. The V and J ends lost 6 bases and 0 bases, in that order; junction bases with no gene match: 8. CDR3 size: 15 residues. The germline gives CDR1 MDHEN, CDR2 SYDVKM. CDR3 region: CASSPNRGSSYEQYV. The CDR3 DNA is TGTGCCAGCAGCCCCAACAGGGGAAGCTCCTACGAGCAGTACGTC.

CDR3 nucleotide sequence: TGTGCCAGCGGATCCGGGACTAGCGGCTACGAGCAGTACTTC. It codes for CASGSGTSGYEQYF. The chain couples TRBV6-1 to TRBJ2-7, with TRBD2 identical over 11 bases. The CDR3 consists of 14 residues. J was trimmed by 3 bases and V by 8 bases; bases with no gene match: 6. Germline CDR1 and CDR2: MNHNS and SASEGT.

This clonotype has more than one count but fewer than ten. This rearrangement joins TRBV20-1 to TRBJ2-1; 9 nucleotides line up with TRBD1. J gave up 6 bases and V 5 bases, and 11 bases lay outside the gene matches. The germline V gene has CDR1 DFQATT and CDR2 SNEGSKA (reference sequence). The CDR3 covers 15 residues. In DNA, the CDR3 is TGCAGTGCTTATACGGGACAGGGCCCCTTCAATGAGCAGTTCTTC. It yields the protein CSAYTGQGPFNEQFF.

The V and J genes are TRBV7-9 and TRBJ1-4; weak D call: TRBD1 (6 bases). There are 15 residues in the CDR3. The V and J ends lost 5 bases and 8 bases respectively, with 18 bases between them. Germline CDR1 reads SEHNR; CDR2 reads FQNEAQ (reference sequence). The CDR3: CASSQRGGVDEKLFF. Written as DNA, the CDR3 is TGTGCCAGCAGCCAAAGGGGGGGTGTCGACGAAAAACTGTTTTTT.

The sample holds many counts of this clonotype. This CDR3 is CASSLEQHDSNQPQHF. The CDR3 DNA reads as TGTGCCAGCAGCCTGGAACAACACGATAGCAATCAGCCCCAGCATTTT. The gene calls are TRBV7-6 and TRBJ1-5; D is undetermined. Trimming cost V 5 bases and J 0 bases, with 14 bases left between them. This CDR3 has 16 amino acids. Germline loops: CDR1 SGHVS, CDR2 FNYEAQ.

This chain uses TRBV27 with TRBJ2-1, with D tentatively TRBD2 (5 bases). V was trimmed by 8 bases and J by 12 bases, leaving 20 bases between them. CDR1 and CDR2 from the germline V gene are MNHEY and SMNVEV (reference sequence). The CDR3 extends over 13 amino acids. This CDR3 is CASGRERDSAQFF. The CDR3 DNA is TGTGCCAGCGGTCGCGAGAGGGATTCGGCGCAGTTCTTC.

The chain uses TRBV4-1 and TRBJ2-2; D is unclear. Germline CDR1 reads MGHRA; CDR2 reads YSYEKL. Trimming took off 0 bases at V and 7 bases at J, with 18 bases between the two ends. The CDR3 is 17 amino acids. As DNA, the CDR3 is TGCGCCAGCAGCCAAGATCCGGTTTCCCGACCTAGCGGGGAGCTGTTTTTT. Translated, it gives CASSQDPVSRPSGELFF.

V usage is TRBV9 and J usage is TRBJ2-1; D is possibly TRBD1 (6 bases). V was cut by 0 bases and J by 4 bases, with 11 bases left in between. This CDR3 has 15 amino acids. CDR1 and CDR2 from the germline V gene are SGDLS and YYNGEE. CDR3 nucleotide sequence: TGTGCCAGCAGCGTAGCTACAGGACAGTACAATGAGCAGTTCTTC. This codes for CASSVATGQYNEQFF.

The chain carries TRBV27 and TRBJ2-7; 8 bases are shared with TRBD1. The length of the CDR3 is 15 residues. V lost 8 bases, J lost 3 bases, and 12 bases stayed unmatched. Germline-derived CDR1 and CDR2 are MNHEY and SMNVEV (reference sequence). CDR3 DNA sequence: TGTGCCAGCGGATCTCAGGGGGCGGAACTCTACGAGCAGTACTTC. Translated, it gives CASGSQGAELYEQYF.

This clonotype was seen more than once but under ten times. V is TRBV27 and J is TRBJ1-4, with a weak D call TRBD1 (6 bases). V lost 2 bases to trimming and J lost 3 bases, with 16 bases between them. In germline, CDR1 is MNHEY, CDR2 SMNVEV (reference sequence). The CDR3 is 17 amino acids. Written as DNA, the CDR3 is TGTGCCAGCAGTTTAAGGGGCGGGGGCTTAGCTAATGAAAAACTGTTTTTT. Residues: CASSLRGGGLANEKLFF.

This clonotype was found many times. The chain uses TRBV28 and TRBJ2-7; the match to TRBD2 covers 12 bases. Germline values: CDR1 MDHEN, CDR2 SYDVKM. The ends lost 7 bases at V and 4 bases at J; junction bases unmatched: 5. This CDR3 comprises 14 residues. This CDR3 is CASKSSGGAYEQYV. The CDR3 DNA follows: TGTGCCAGCAAGTCTAGCGGGGGGGCTTACGAGCAGTACGTC.

This clonotype was observed a few times. This chain connects TRBV9 to TRBJ2-7; no firm D call. The V end was cut by 2 bases, the J end by 2 bases, with 8 bases between. Looked up from germline, CDR1 is SGDLS and CDR2 is YYNGEE. The CDR3 extends over 13 amino acids. CDR3 in amino acids: CASSVSGAYEQYF. CDR3 coding DNA: TGTGCCAGCAGCGTTTCAGGAGCCTACGAGCAGTACTTC.

This clonotype was seen a few times. CDR3 in amino acids: CASSQDLKVDEQFF. The CDR3 nucleotides read TGCGCCAGCAGCCAAGATCTTAAGGTGGATGAGCAGTTCTTC. V is TRBV4-1 and J is TRBJ2-1; no clear D gene. This CDR3 is 14 amino acids long. CDR1 and CDR2 from the germline V gene are MGHRA and YSYEKL. With 0 bases removed from V and 8 bases from J, the gap between germline ends came to 11 bases.

CDR3 DNA sequence: TGTGCCAGCTCACAAGAACACAGGGGTTTGAACACTGAAGCTTTCTTT. As protein: CASSQEHRGLNTEAFF. The V and J genes are TRBV18 and TRBJ1-1, with 7 bases fitting TRBD1. The V segment lost 4 bases and the J segment 0 bases; nucleotides outside the gene matches: 8. Germline CDR1 and CDR2: KGHSH and LQKENI. CDR3 size: 16 residues.

Worth noting for this clonotype: A read error may be the cause here, since a much bigger clone is one base away. The V and J genes are TRBV7-9 and TRBJ2-1; TRBD2 aligns across 10 bases. Germline V gene data show CDR1 as SEHNR and CDR2 as FQNEAQ (reference sequence). After removal of 5 bases from V and 7 bases from J, the junction contained 11 bases not matched to a gene. This CDR3 region has 16 residues. The CDR3 nucleotides are TGTGCCAGCAGCAATATAACTAGCGGGGAAGGGAATGAGCAGTTCTTC. Translation: CASSNITSGEGNEQFF. Full variable domain (missing parts from reference TRBV7-9 and TRBJ2-1): DTGVSQNPRHKITKRGQNVTFRCDPISEHNRLYWYRQTLGQGPEFLTYFQNEAQLEKSRLLSDRFSAERPKGSFSTLEIQRTEQGDSAMYLCASSNITSGEGNEQFFGPGTRLTVL.

The J gene is TRBJ2-7, the V gene TRBV6-2 or TRBV6-3, with no clear D. Between the trimmed V and J ends, which lost 0 bases and 0 bases, there was a span of 15 bases. This CDR3 comprises 17 residues. Per germline, CDR1 MNHEY and CDR2 SVGEGT. The CDR3 protein is CASSYSGWQPGSYEQYF. The CDR3 DNA reads TGTGCCAGCAGTTACTCGGGGTGGCAGCCAGGCTCCTACGAGCAGTACTTC.

CDR3 protein: CASSFGLTGDGYTF. CDR3 bases: TGTGCCAGCAGCTTTGGCCTAACAGGGGATGGCTACACCTTC. The chain is built from TRBV7-9 and TRBJ1-2, with 7 bases that match TRBD1. The germline V gene has CDR1 SEHNR and CDR2 FQNEAQ (reference sequence). With V trimmed by 3 bases and J by 6 bases, 7 bases remained unmatched. This CDR3 is built from 14 residues. Filled out from reference TRBV7-9 and TRBJ1-2, the complete variable domain reads DTGVSQNPRHKITKRGQNVTFRCDPISEHNRLYWYRQTLGQGPEFLTYFQNEAQLEKSRLLSDRFSAERPKGSFSTLEIQRTEQGDSAMYLCASSFGLTGDGYTFGSGTRLTVV.

This clonotype showed up many times. The CDR3, as DNA: TGTGCCAGCAGTTTTAACCCATACGGGGAGCTGTTTTTT. It specifies CASSFNPYGELFF. The rearrangement uses TRBV7-9 and TRBJ2-2; no firm D call. Germline V gene lookup returns CDR1 SEHNR and CDR2 FQNEAQ (reference sequence). V was clipped by 6 bases and J by 7 bases, with 12 bases between them. The CDR3 spans 13 residues.

The rearrangement uses TRBV19 and TRBJ1-2; D unclear. Trimming took off 2 bases at V and 1 base at J, with 8 bases between the two ends. Germline assignment: CDR1 LNHDA and CDR2 SQIVND (reference sequence). The CDR3 covers 14 residues. This chain's CDR3 is CASSILGVNYGYTF. Here the CDR3 DNA reads TGTGCCAGTAGTATATTGGGTGTTAACTATGGCTACACCTTC.

The J gene is TRBJ2-2, the V gene TRBV20-1; no clear D. This CDR3 is 13 amino acids long. V lost 6 bases to trimming and J lost 6 bases, with 14 bases between them. Germline values: CDR1 DFQATT, CDR2 SNEGSKA (reference sequence). Here the CDR3 reads CSAPDRYAGELFF. CDR3 sequence (DNA): TGCAGTGCACCGGACCGTTACGCCGGGGAGCTGTTTTTT.

The rearrangement uses TRBV19 and TRBJ1-5; no reliable D call. V lost 3 bases to trimming and J lost 0 bases, with 9 bases between them. Germline lookup yields CDR1 LNHDA and CDR2 SQIVND (reference sequence). This CDR3 is built from 15 residues. The CDR3 region is CASSIRLYSNQPQHF. In nucleotides, the CDR3 is TGTGCCAGTAGTATTAGACTCTATAGCAATCAGCCCCAGCATTTT. Complete variable domain (other parts from reference TRBV19 and TRBJ1-5): DGGITQSPKYLFRKEGQNVTLSCEQNLNHDAMYWYRQDPGQGLRLIYYSQIVNDFQKGDIAEGYSVSREKKESFPLTVTSAQKNPTAFYLCASSIRLYSNQPQHFGDGTRLSIL.

The chain couples TRBV27 to TRBJ2-7; D possibly corresponds to TRBD1 (6 bases). Germline V CDR1 and CDR2: MNHEY, SMNVEV (reference sequence). The CDR3 runs 15 residues. V lost 5 bases and J lost 2, with 16 bases in between. The CDR3, as DNA: TGTGCCAGCAGTCCTACAGGGTCGTCCGCCTACGAGCAGTACTTC. Its translation: CASSPTGSSAYEQYF.

This clonotype occurred a few times. This chain uses TRBV4-3 with TRBJ2-1; D is unclear. The germline gives CDR1 LGHNA, CDR2 YSLEER. The CDR3 totals 14 residues. V lost 1 base to trimming and J lost 6 bases, with 10 bases between them. This CDR3 is CASSQGLPGNEQFF. The CDR3 DNA follows: TGCGCCAGCAGCCAAGGATTGCCGGGCAATGAGCAGTTCTTC.

This sequence joins TRBV27 and TRBJ1-1; perhaps TRBD1 as D (5 bases). The germline CDR1 and CDR2 sequences are MNHEY and SMNVEV (reference sequence). Trimming took off 5 bases at V and 10 bases at J, with 14 bases between the two ends. CDR3 length: 12 amino acids. CDR3 loop: CASSRGGESAFF. The CDR3 nucleotides are TGTGCCAGCAGTCGCGGGGGGGAGTCAGCTTTCTTT.

A remark on this clonotype: One end of the junction varies from germline; a read error may be responsible. The chain recombines TRBV11-2 with TRBJ2-2, with 7 bases lining up with TRBD1. The CDR3 runs to 15 residues. Germline V gene lookup returns CDR1 SGHAT and CDR2 FQNNGV. In nucleotides, the CDR3 is TGTGCCAGCAGCTTCTGGGACAGCAACACCGTGGAGCTGTTTTTT. Translating it yields CASSFWDSNTVELFF.

The rearrangement joins TRBV4-1 to TRBJ2-2; D is perhaps TRBD1 (6 bases). This CDR3 region has 17 residues. Germline V gives CDR1 MGHRA, CDR2 YSYEKL. V lost 0 bases and J 5 bases, leaving 16 bases between the germline ends. The CDR3, as DNA: TGCGCCAGCAGCCAAGAGGGGAACAGGGAGCTTACCGGGGAGCTGTTTTTT. Its translation: CASSQEGNRELTGELFF.

The gene calls are TRBV7-6 and TRBJ1-2; D perhaps matches TRBD1 (5 bases). The germline V and J ends were trimmed by 3 bases and 5 bases, with 10 bases remaining between them. The CDR3 loop spans 13 amino acids. Germline V gene data show CDR1 as SGHVS and CDR2 as FNYEAQ. CDR3 region: CASSLAGMYGYTF. Written as DNA, the CDR3 is TGTGCCAGCAGCTTGGCAGGGATGTATGGCTACACCTTC.

V and J are TRBV2 and TRBJ2-2; D is undetermined. This CDR3 has 14 residues. Germline assignment: CDR1 SNHLY and CDR2 FYNNEI. V was shortened by 10 bases and J by 0 bases, with 12 bases between the two germline ends. The CDR3 sequence: CATPGGSNTGELFF. For the CDR3, the DNA is TGTGCCACCCCGGGCGGTTCGAACACCGGGGAGCTGTTTTTT.

This clonotype was observed a handful of times. The V and J genes are TRBV29-1 and TRBJ1-1, with unresolved D. The germline V and J ends were trimmed by 1 base and 7 bases, with 7 bases remaining between them. The CDR3 has 11 residues. Per the germline V gene, CDR1 is SQVTM and CDR2 is ANQGSEA. The CDR3 here is CSVEGPVEAFF. As DNA, the CDR3 is TGCAGCGTTGAAGGGCCAGTTGAAGCTTTCTTT.

This clonotype was seen only a few times. The chain employs TRBV11-3 and TRBJ1-1; D unclear. The V end lost 3 bases, the J end lost 8 bases, and 13 bases lay between the germline ends. CDR3 size: 13 residues. CDR1 and CDR2 from the germline V gene are SGHNT and YENEEA. The CDR3 here is CASSLRGNPEAFF. CDR3 coding DNA: TGTGCCAGCAGCTTGAGAGGGAACCCCGAAGCTTTCTTT.

J is TRBJ2-5 and V is TRBV7-8; D call uncertain. V shed 2 bases and J shed 4 bases, with 8 bases lying between them. The germline gives CDR1 SGHVS, CDR2 FQNEAQ. CDR3 length: 13 amino acids. The CDR3 sequence: CASSLRSGETQYF. As DNA, the CDR3 is TGTGCCAGCAGCTTAAGGTCGGGAGAGACCCAGTACTTC.